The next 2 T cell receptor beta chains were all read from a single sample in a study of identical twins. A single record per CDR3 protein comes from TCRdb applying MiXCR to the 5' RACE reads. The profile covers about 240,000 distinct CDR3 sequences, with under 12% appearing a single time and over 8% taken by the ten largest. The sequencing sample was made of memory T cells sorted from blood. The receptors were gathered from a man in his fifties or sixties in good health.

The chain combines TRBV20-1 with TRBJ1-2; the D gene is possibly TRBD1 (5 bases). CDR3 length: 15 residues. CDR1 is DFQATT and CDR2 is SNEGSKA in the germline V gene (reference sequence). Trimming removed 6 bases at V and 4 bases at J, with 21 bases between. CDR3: CSANTKGKGTYGYTF. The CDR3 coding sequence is TGCAGTGCCAATACAAAGGGGAAAGGCACCTATGGCTACACCTTC.

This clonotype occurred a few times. CDR3 protein: CASSLDKPDIQYF. The CDR3 DNA sequence: TGCGCCAGCAGCTTGGACAAGCCCGACATTCAGTACTTC. The chain joins TRBV5-1 to TRBJ2-4; D call uncertain. The CDR3 spans 13 residues. V lost 0 bases and J 8 bases, leaving 9 bases between the germline ends. Germline V gives CDR1 SGHRS, CDR2 YFSETQ.